The rows below give T cell receptor beta chains drawn from one sample of a study of Ad26.COV2.S vaccination and SARS-CoV-2 variants. Sequencing was performed with immunoSEQ multiplex PCR; in TCRdb, only in-frame clones are kept and a portion is missing. The table records about 440,000 clones, 90% of them present only once. Sequenced material: peripheral blood, taken in a trial of Ad26.COV2.S vaccine versus placebo. The receptors derive from a person aged 18-60 years who received the Ad26.COV2.S COVID-19 vaccine or a placebo. Each CDR3 is given with its conserved first and last residue. Fields, in order: J gene, V gene, clone size, CDR3 protein. Expanded clones are given a class, and other clones once, few, many or no size at all.

j_gene: TRBJ1-4; v_gene: TRBV30; abundance: .; CDR3aa: CAWSGKTQGEKLFF
j_gene: TRBJ2-7; v_gene: TRBV29-1; abundance: once; CDR3aa: CSLGQIEPTYEQYF
j_gene: TRBJ1-4; v_gene: TRBV6-1; abundance: .; CDR3aa: CASSEVQNEKLFF
j_gene: TRBJ2-1; v_gene: TRBV19; abundance: .; CDR3aa: CASSITASGMYNEQFF
j_gene: TRBJ2-1; v_gene: TRBV3-1/TRBV3-2; abundance: .; CDR3aa: CASSQSTGNLFF
j_gene: TRBJ1-1; v_gene: TRBV6-5; abundance: .; CDR3aa: CASSTATGTNTEAFF
j_gene: TRBJ2-2; v_gene: TRBV24-1; abundance: .; CDR3aa: CATSDKQDRTNTGELFF
j_gene: TRBJ1-1; v_gene: TRBV5-1; abundance: .; CDR3aa: CASRPGAKLMNTEAFF
j_gene: TRBJ1-5; v_gene: TRBV18; abundance: .; CDR3aa: CASSPQGQPQHF
j_gene: TRBJ2-1; v_gene: TRBV21-1; abundance: .; CDR3aa: CASSKGVTTSANEQFF
j_gene: TRBJ1-2; v_gene: TRBV9; abundance: .; CDR3aa: CASSARQPLPYGYTF